Included here is one T cell receptor (beta chain) sequence, with context. Its target is not known. Trimming removed 4 bases from V and 6 bases from J; junction bases left unmatched: 4. The CDR3 has 13 amino acids. CDR1 and CDR2 (germline): SGHVS, FQNEAQ. This sample was taken from a study of cytomegalovirus exposure and HLA in healthy donors. Study conclusions and caveats: The classifier was said to identify cytomegalovirus status with high specificity and sensitivity. A missense DCLRE1C variant was associated with V- and J-gene trimming of TCR beta chains in a later analysis, and an independent cohort replicated the association. Reportedly, TCR beta sequences accurately predicted HLA-A and HLA-B alleles in most subjects. The likely origin of a cluster of highly shared sequence variants was a sequencing artifact.

The PCR had 60 Vbeta and 13 Jbeta primers. Profiled with immunoSEQ multiplex PCR; TCRdb holds only in-frame clones, not every one. The sample records about 160,000 clones, approximately 80% being singletons. The clonotype originates from a male donor in good health and CMV-seropositive. What was sequenced was PBMCs. The J gene is TRBJ2-7, the V gene TRBV7-8, with TRBD1 matching 9 bases. The CDR3 sequence is CASSWDRAGEQYF. CDR3 DNA sequence: TGTGCCAGCAGCTGGGACAGGGCGGGCGAGCAGTACTTC. Combining the CDR3 with reference TRBV7-8 and TRBJ2-7 gives the whole variable domain GAGVSQSPRYKVAKRGQDVALRCDPISGHVSLFWYQQALGQGPEFLTYFQNEAQLDKSGLPSDRFFAERPEGSVSTLKIQRTQQEDSAVYLCASSWDRAGEQYFGPGTRLTVT.